This T cell receptor (beta chain) is from a study of OX40 agonist ivuxolimab in advanced cancers. Overall study: Every patient in dose escalation had hepatocellular carcinoma, melanoma, renal cell or head and neck cancer.

Clones were read by immunoSEQ multiplex PCR, and TCRdb kept only the in-frame ones, dropping some. The data hold 80,000 or so clones, with roughly 85% observed a single time. Comments on this clone: What it binds is unknown.

Overall study results and limits: Low levels of normalized T-cell clonal expansion also appeared in some nonresponders. CD4+ and CD8+ blood T cells expanded clonally by week 6 at 0.1 to 3.0 mg/kg. Among T cells, CD8+ cells averaged more expanded clones than CD4+ cells.

Germline CDR1 SNHLY, CDR2 FYNNEI. Trimming removed 4 bases from V and 2 bases from J, with 11 bases in between. CDR3 length: 14 amino acids. The material sequenced was CD4+ or CD8+ T cells sorted from blood, taken in a trial of the OX40 agonist ivuxolimab. The chain recombines TRBV2 with TRBJ2-5; the D is unclear. This sequence originates from an adult with an advanced solid tumor such as melanoma, head and neck, liver or kidney cancer. As DNA, the CDR3 is TGTGCCAGCAGTGTCGAGAACCTGCAAGAGACCCAGTACTTC. Its translation: CASSVENLQETQYF.